These T cell receptor beta chains were read from a single sample in a study of OX40 agonist ivuxolimab in advanced cancers. TCRdb's copy holds only in-frame clones and misses some; the assay was immunoSEQ multiplex PCR. Here the sample spans about 21,000 clones, over 80% being singletons. Sequencing was performed on CD4+ or CD8+ T cells sorted from blood, taken in a trial of the OX40 agonist ivuxolimab. The receptors shown here come from an adult with an advanced solid tumor such as melanoma, head and neck, liver or kidney cancer. Each CDR3 is given with its conserved first and last residue. A D gene is named only where the DNA matches it firmly. Clone size is stated in some rows and not others, as once, few, many or a class when expanded.

>TRBV27|NA|TRBJ2-1|NA
CASSYKGHEQFF
TGTGCCAGCAGTTATAAGGGCCATGAGCAGTTCTTC
>TRBV9|NA|TRBJ2-6|NA
CASSVAGGTGANVLTF
TGTGCCAGCAGCGTAGCTGGGGGAACTGGGGCCAACGTCCTGACTTTC
>TRBV6-5|NA|TRBJ2-7|NA
CASSTTDSSYEQYF
TGTGCCAGCAGTACAACGGACAGCTCCTACGAGCAGTACTTC
>TRBV6-1|NA|TRBJ1-1|NA
CASSVFGGSPTEAFF
TGTGCCAGCAGTGTGTTCGGAGGCAGCCCTACTGAAGCTTTCTTT
>TRBV5-1|NA|TRBJ2-5|TRBD2
CASSDRLAGEETQYF
TGCGCCAGCAGCGATCGACTAGCGGGAGAAGAGACCCAGTACTTC
>TRBV7-9|NA|TRBJ2-5|NA
CASSLDGLETQYF
TGTGCCAGCAGCTTAGATGGCCTGGAGACCCAGTACTTC
>TRBV16|NA|TRBJ2-7|TRBD2
CASTPPAGGYEQYF
TGTGCCAGCACCCCCCCAGCGGGAGGCTACGAGCAGTACTTC
>TRBV7-2|NA|TRBJ1-5|NA
CASKLGVGPQPQHF
TGTGCCAGCAAACTGGGAGTCGGGCCCCAGCCCCAGCATTTT
>TRBV6-4|NA|TRBJ2-1|TRBD1
CASSDSTGGNEQFF
TGTGCCAGCAGTGACTCGACAGGGGGCAATGAGCAGTTCTTC
>TRBV4-1|NA|TRBJ2-1|NA
CASSQDFGLYNEQFF
TGCGCCAGCAGCCAAGATTTCGGCCTTTACAATGAGCAGTTCTTC
>TRBV28|once|TRBJ2-2|TRBD1
CASTSPGQGADTGELFF
TGTGCCAGCACCTCCCCGGGGCAGGGGGCTGACACCGGGGAGCTGTTTTTT
>TRBV4-1|NA|TRBJ2-3|NA
CASSQDRGSTDTQYF
TGCGCCAGCAGCCAAGACCGGGGGAGCACAGATACGCAGTATTTT
>TRBV10-2|NA|TRBJ2-7|TRBD2
CASSAPMASGRAGEQYF
TGCGCCAGCAGCGCCCCCATGGCCAGCGGGAGGGCGGGTGAGCAGTACTTC
>TRBV5-8|NA|TRBJ2-7|NA
CASSFLVTTPSSYEQYF
TGTGCCAGCAGTTTCCTCGTTACTACCCCGAGCTCCTACGAGCAGTACTTC